A single sample gave rise to the 12 T cell receptor beta chains below, sequenced in a study of cytomegalovirus exposure and HLA in healthy donors. Produced via immunoSEQ multiplex PCR; TCRdb's table is partial and in-frame only. The sample consists of more than 250,000 clones, around 90% of them appearing once. The sample comprised PBMCs. The receptors originated from a woman aged 25-40 years in good health and CMV-seropositive.

The count of this clone is one. The gene calls are TRBV6-1 and TRBJ2-7; D is possibly TRBD2 (6 bases). The germline V and J ends were trimmed by 5 bases and 1 base, with 12 bases remaining between them. The germline CDR1 and CDR2 sequences are MNHNS and SASEGT. There are 14 residues in the CDR3. CDR3 coding DNA: TGTGCCAGCAGTCCACGGGGGAAGTCCTACGAGCAGTACTTC. Residues: CASSPRGKSYEQYF.

This chain joins TRBV6-5 and TRBJ2-5; TRBD2 is a possible D gene (6 bases). In germline, CDR1 is MNHEY, CDR2 SVGAGI. The CDR3 totals 11 residues. V was pared by 6 bases and J by 10 bases, with 12 bases between. DNA of the CDR3: TGTGCCAGCAGCCGAGGAGGGGACCAGTACTTC. Its protein product is CASSRGGDQYF.

This chain links TRBV9 with TRBJ2-7, with D possibly being TRBD2 (6 bases). The CDR3 loop spans 14 amino acids. CDR1 SGDLS and CDR2 YYNGEE come from the germline V gene. Trimming removed 3 bases at V and 0 bases at J, with 10 bases between. Here the CDR3 reads CASSAAGNSYEQYF. CDR3 bases: TGTGCCAGCAGCGCGGCGGGGAACTCCTACGAGCAGTACTTC.

This chain uses TRBV27 with TRBJ1-5; D uncertain. From germline, CDR1 is MNHEY and CDR2 SMNVEV (reference sequence). V shed 6 bases and J shed 1 base, with 10 bases lying between them. The CDR3 covers 14 residues. CDR3 coding DNA: TGTGCCAGCAGGGGAAGGGAGAGCAATCAGCCCCAGCATTTT. It translates to CASRGRESNQPQHF.

The rearrangement links TRBV9 to TRBJ2-1; the D gene is possibly TRBD2 (5 bases). This CDR3 has 14 amino acids. Germline CDR1 is SGDLS and CDR2 is YYNGEE. V was pared by 0 bases and J by 5 bases, with 9 bases between. CDR3 DNA sequence: TGTGCCAGCAGCGTAGATCTAGCAGACAATGAGCAGTTCTTC. Translation gives CASSVDLADNEQFF.

V gene TRBV6-5 combines with J gene TRBJ1-2; a weak D match, TRBD1 (6 bases). V gave up 8 bases and J gave up 4 bases, with 17 bases separating them. This CDR3 contains 14 residues. Germline assignment: CDR1 MNHEY and CDR2 SVGAGI. CDR3 sequence (DNA): TGTGCCAGCGCCGGGCGAAGGGGGTTCTATGGCTACACCTTC. This gives the protein CASAGRRGFYGYTF.

This chain connects TRBV27 to TRBJ2-3, with TRBD2 matching 10 bases. The CDR3 covers 17 residues. V lost 4 bases and J lost 4; bases outside the gene matches: 11. Germline V CDR1 and CDR2: MNHEY, SMNVEV (reference sequence). The CDR3 region has the DNA TGTGCCAGCAGTTACTCACTTAGCGGGGGGTTCGCAGATACGCAGTATTTT. The encoded protein is CASSYSLSGGFADTQYF.

The chain links TRBV7-2 to TRBJ2-7, with TRBD2 matching over 10 bases. This CDR3 spans 14 amino acids. Losses at the gene ends were 5 bases for V and 4 bases for J; bases not matched to a gene: 5. CDR1 is SGHTA, CDR2 FQGNSA, per germline. The CDR3 sequence is CASSIPGLAYEQYF. The DNA for the CDR3 is TGTGCCAGCAGCATACCGGGACTAGCGTACGAGCAGTACTTC.

The genes are TRBV7-6 and TRBJ1-3; D not resolved. Germline V gene data show CDR1 as SGHVS and CDR2 as FNYEAQ. Trimming stripped 1 base from V and 0 bases from J, with 10 bases between. The CDR3 is 16 amino acids. As DNA, the CDR3 is TGTGCCAGCAGCTTAGGCTTGGTCGGCTCTGGAAACACCATATATTTT. Its protein product is CASSLGLVGSGNTIYF. Complete variable domain (other parts from reference TRBV7-6 and TRBJ1-3): GAGVSQSPRYKVTKRGQDVALRCDPISGHVSLYWYRQALGQGPEFLTYFNYEAQQDKSGLPNDRFSAERPEGSISTLTIQRTEQRDSAMYRCASSLGLVGSGNTIYFGEGSWLTVV.

The chain links TRBV7-9 to TRBJ2-5; D not resolved. Trimming removed 5 bases at V and 4 bases at J, with 5 bases between. This CDR3 is built from 11 residues. CDR1 is SEHNR, CDR2 FQNEAQ, per germline (reference sequence). In DNA form, the CDR3 reads TGTGCCAGCAGCGCTTCAGAGACCCAGTACTTC. Amino acid sequence: CASSASETQYF.

The gene calls are TRBV4-1 and TRBJ2-5; 7 positions agree with TRBD1. CDR3 size: 13 residues. After removal of 1 base from V and 4 bases from J, the junction contained 0 bases not matched to a gene. Looked up from germline, CDR1 is MGHRA and CDR2 is YSYEKL. CDR3 sequence reads: CASSQGTGETQYF. The CDR3 bases are TGCGCCAGCAGCCAAGGGACAGGAGAGACCCAGTACTTC.

The V call is TRBV27, the J call TRBJ1-1, with a weak D call TRBD1 (6 bases). CDR1 MNHEY and CDR2 SMNVEV come from the germline V gene (reference sequence). Trimming removed 6 bases at V and 3 bases at J, with 8 bases between. The CDR3 has 12 amino acids. In DNA form, the CDR3 reads TGTGCCAGCAGAGACAGGTACACTGAAGCTTTCTTT. Translating it yields CASRDRYTEAFF.